This is a list of T cell receptor beta chains from one sample in a study of T cells after posttransplantation cyclophosphamide. Profiled with immunoSEQ multiplex PCR; TCRdb holds only in-frame clones, not every one. Among around 10,000 clones listed, 95% to 98% were seen once. The source material was naive CD4+ T cells sorted from PBMCs. These receptors were collected from a woman aged 55-69 years in good health, CMV-negative, and a related stem cell transplant donor. Each CDR3 is given with its conserved first and last residue. Fields, in order: J gene, V gene, clone size, D gene, CDR3 DNA, CDR3 protein. D genes are given only for firm matches. For some rows the clone size is stated as once, few or many, or as a class when expanded; others skip it.

TRBJ1-5,TRBV18,-,-,TGTGCCAGCTCACAAGGGGTAAGCAATCAGCCCCAGCATTTT,CASSQGVSNQPQHF
TRBJ1-3,TRBV5-1,-,-,TGCGCCAGCAGCTTGGCGGGGTCCTCTGGAAACACCATATATTTT,CASSLAGSSGNTIYF
TRBJ2-3,TRBV5-5,-,TRBD1,TGTGCCAGCAGCTCCGGGACAGGGGCGGATACGCAGTATTTT,CASSSGTGADTQYF
TRBJ2-5,TRBV7-9,-,-,TGTGCCAGCAGCTTACGGACAGTACAAGAGACCCAGTACTTC,CASSLRTVQETQYF
TRBJ2-3,TRBV9,-,TRBD2,TGTGCCAGCAACTCCGCAGGGAGGGGCACAGATACGCAGTATTTT,CASNSAGRGTDTQYF
TRBJ2-5,TRBV28,once,-,TGTGCCAGCAGTCTGACAGGCTTGTACCAAGAGACCCAGTACTTC,CASSLTGLYQETQYF
TRBJ2-5,TRBV27,-,-,TGTGCCAGCACACGATCACCCCGGACAGCAGGAGCCCAGTACTTC,CASTRSPRTAGAQYF
TRBJ2-1,TRBV6-1,-,TRBD1,TGTGCCAGCTCACAGGGGCCGCTCAACAATGAGCAGTTCTTC,CASSQGPLNNEQFF
TRBJ2-5,TRBV4-1,once,TRBD1,TGCGCCAGCAGCAAAGAGGGGGCTGGCCAAGAGACCCAGTACTTC,CASSKEGAGQETQYF
TRBJ2-2,TRBV5-1,once,-,TGCGCCAGCAGCTTCCCCCGGAACACCGGGGAGCTGTTTTTT,CASSFPRNTGELFF
TRBJ2-1,TRBV2,-,TRBD2,TGTGCCAGCAGGCCGGGCGGGAGGGCCTTGAATGAGCAGTTCTTC,CASRPGGRALNEQFF
TRBJ2-1,TRBV9,-,TRBD2,TGTGCCAGCAGCGTAGCTTCGGGGGGATTGGCACACAATGAGCAGTTCTTC,CASSVASGGLAHNEQFF
TRBJ1-2,TRBV28,-,TRBD1,TGTGCCAGCAGCTTCCAGGGGGCCAGTTACTATGGCTACACCTTC,CASSFQGASYYGYTF
TRBJ2-2,TRBV6-5,-,-,TGTGCCAGCGGACGGGACTGGGACACCGGGGAGCTGTTTTTT,CASGRDWDTGELFF
TRBJ1-1,TRBV11-2,-,-,TGTGCCAGCAGCTTAGCCGCAGGGCCTAACACTGAAGCTTTCTTT,CASSLAAGPNTEAFF
TRBJ2-5,TRBV10-2,-,-,TGCGCCAGCAGTGCTGCAGAGGGGACCCAGTACTTC,CASSAAEGTQYF
TRBJ2-4,TRBV4-3,-,TRBD2,TGCGCCAGCAGCCAAGATCCGGGGGGTTTAGCCAAAAACATTCAGTACTTC,CASSQDPGGLAKNIQYF
TRBJ2-7,TRBV28,-,TRBD1,TGTGCCAGCAGCGAGACAGGGAAACTTACCTACGAGCAGTACTTC,CASSETGKLTYEQYF
TRBJ2-1,TRBV29-1,once,TRBD1,TGCAGCGTTGAGGCTGGGACAGGCCCACAATGGGAGCAGTTCTTC,CSVEAGTGPQWEQFF
TRBJ1-3,TRBV7-9,-,TRBD1,TGTGCCAGCAGCCCCGGGACAGGGCGGCTCGGAAACACCATATATTTT,CASSPGTGRLGNTIYF
TRBJ1-4,TRBV30,once,-,TGTGCCTGGAGCAAAGGAACAGGGAGCGAAAAACTGTTTTTT,CAWSKGTGSEKLFF
TRBJ2-1,TRBV6-5,-,-,TGTGCCAGCAGTTCCTCACCGGTATACTACAATGAGCAGTTCTTC,CASSSSPVYYNEQFF
TRBJ2-5,TRBV9,-,-,TGTGCCAGCAGCACACCGACAGCTCAAGAGACCCAGTACTTC,CASSTPTAQETQYF
TRBJ2-2,TRBV28,once,-,TGTGCCAGCAAGAAGGACACAACGAACACCGGGGAGCTGTTTTTT,CASKKDTTNTGELFF
TRBJ2-3,TRBV18,once,-,TGTGCCAGCTCACCTGGGGCAGCTAGCACAGATACGCAGTATTTT,CASSPGAASTDTQYF
TRBJ2-7,TRBV4-3,-,TRBD1,TGCGCCAGCAGCCAAGGTCTTGGGACAGGGACCACCTACGAGCAGTACTTC,CASSQGLGTGTTYEQYF
TRBJ1-2,TRBV19,once,TRBD1,TGTGCCAGTAGGACAGGGATGTATGGCTACACCTTC,CASRTGMYGYTF
TRBJ2-5,TRBV10-3,once,-,TGTGCCATCAGCGACTCCCGGCGAGGGCCGATAGAGACCCAGTACTTC,CAISDSRRGPIETQYF
TRBJ1-5,TRBV30,-,-,TGTGCCTGGAGCTCCAGGGGCAATCAGCCCCAGCATTTT,CAWSSRGNQPQHF
TRBJ1-4,TRBV29-1,-,TRBD1,TGCAGCGGGGGACAGGGTGGCGAAAAACTGTTTTTT,CSGGQGGEKLFF
TRBJ2-3,TRBV6-1,-,-,TGTGCCAGCAGCCGACCGGGGGGACAACAGTATTTT,CASSRPGGQQYF
TRBJ2-5,TRBV5-5,-,TRBD1,TGTGCCAGCAGCTTGGACAGGACAGGGGGCTTGGAGACCCAGTACTTC,CASSLDRTGGLETQYF
TRBJ1-5,TRBV19,-,-,TGTGCCAGTAGTAGGCAGGGGAACAATCAGCCCCAGCATTTT,CASSRQGNNQPQHF
TRBJ1-5,TRBV4-1,-,-,TGCGCCAGCAGCCAAGAGGTGAAAACAGGGCATCAGCCCCAGCATTTT,CASSQEVKTGHQPQHF
TRBJ1-4,TRBV18,-,-,TGTGCCAGCTCACCAGGGACTGGAGAAAAACTGTTTTTT,CASSPGTGEKLFF
TRBJ1-2,TRBV28,-,TRBD1,TGTGCCAGCAGTCCCTCGGGACAGCCTTCCCTCTATGGCTACACCTTC,CASSPSGQPSLYGYTF
TRBJ2-7,TRBV2,-,-,TGTGCCAGCAGTGAACGGTCTCGGGGCGAGCAGTACTTC,CASSERSRGEQYF
TRBJ1-1,TRBV5-6,-,-,TGTGCCAGCAGCTTGGGAGCAGCGCGCACTGAAGCTTTCTTT,CASSLGAARTEAFF